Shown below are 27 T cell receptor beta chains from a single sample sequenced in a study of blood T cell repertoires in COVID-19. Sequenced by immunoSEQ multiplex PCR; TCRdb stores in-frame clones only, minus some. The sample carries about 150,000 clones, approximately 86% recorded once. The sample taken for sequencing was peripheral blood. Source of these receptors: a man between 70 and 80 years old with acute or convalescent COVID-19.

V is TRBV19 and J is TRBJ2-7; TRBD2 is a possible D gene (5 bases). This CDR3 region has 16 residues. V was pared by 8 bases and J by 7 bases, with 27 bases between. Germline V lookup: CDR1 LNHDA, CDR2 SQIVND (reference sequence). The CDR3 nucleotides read TGTGCCAGTGCCTCCTCCCTAGGGAGCTCGATAGGGGAGCAGTACTTC. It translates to CASASSLGSSIGEQYF.

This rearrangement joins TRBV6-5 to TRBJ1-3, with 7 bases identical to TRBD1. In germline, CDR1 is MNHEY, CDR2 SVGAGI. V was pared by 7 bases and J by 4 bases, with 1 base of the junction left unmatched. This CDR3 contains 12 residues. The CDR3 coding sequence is TGTGCCAGCACGGGACAGGGAAACACCATATATTTT. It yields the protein CASTGQGNTIYF.

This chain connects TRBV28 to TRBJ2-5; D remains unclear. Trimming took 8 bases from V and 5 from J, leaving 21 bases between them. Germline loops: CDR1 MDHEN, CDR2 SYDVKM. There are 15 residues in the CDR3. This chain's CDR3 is CASGPPNSLTETQYF. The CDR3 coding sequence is TGTGCCAGCGGGCCCCCTAACTCTTTGACGGAGACCCAGTACTTC.

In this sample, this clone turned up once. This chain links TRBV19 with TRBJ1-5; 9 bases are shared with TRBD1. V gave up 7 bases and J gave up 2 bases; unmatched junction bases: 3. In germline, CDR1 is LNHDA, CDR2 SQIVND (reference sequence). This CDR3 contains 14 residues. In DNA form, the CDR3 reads TGTGCCAGTACCCGGACAGGGGGCAATCAGCCCCAGCATTTT. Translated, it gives CASTRTGGNQPQHF.

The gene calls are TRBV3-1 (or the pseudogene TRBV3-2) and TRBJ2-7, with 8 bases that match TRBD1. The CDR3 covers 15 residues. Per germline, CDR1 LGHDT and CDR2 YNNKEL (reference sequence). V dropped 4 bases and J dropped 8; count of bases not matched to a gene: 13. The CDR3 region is CASSLQPGQETKQYF. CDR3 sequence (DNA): TGTGCCAGCAGCCTTCAGCCGGGACAGGAAACCAAGCAGTACTTC.

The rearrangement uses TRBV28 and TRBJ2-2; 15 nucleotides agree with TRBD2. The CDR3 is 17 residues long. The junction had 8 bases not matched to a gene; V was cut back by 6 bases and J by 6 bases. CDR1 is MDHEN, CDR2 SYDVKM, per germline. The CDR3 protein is CASRKRTSGGVSGELFF. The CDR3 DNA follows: TGTGCCAGCAGGAAAAGGACTAGCGGGGGGGTATCCGGGGAGCTGTTTTTT.

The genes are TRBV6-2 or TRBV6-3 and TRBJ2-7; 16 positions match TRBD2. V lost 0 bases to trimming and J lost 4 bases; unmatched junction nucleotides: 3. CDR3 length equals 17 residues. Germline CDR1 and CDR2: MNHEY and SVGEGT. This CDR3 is CASSYSKGLAGGYEQYF. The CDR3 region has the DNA TGTGCCAGCAGTTACTCGAAGGGACTAGCGGGAGGGTACGAGCAGTACTTC.

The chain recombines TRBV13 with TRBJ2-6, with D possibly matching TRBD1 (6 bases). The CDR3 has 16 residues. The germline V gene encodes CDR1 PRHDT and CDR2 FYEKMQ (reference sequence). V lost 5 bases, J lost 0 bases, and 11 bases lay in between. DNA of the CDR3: TGTGCCAGCAGCCTGGGACACATCTCTGGGGCCAACGTCCTGACTTTC. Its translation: CASSLGHISGANVLTF.

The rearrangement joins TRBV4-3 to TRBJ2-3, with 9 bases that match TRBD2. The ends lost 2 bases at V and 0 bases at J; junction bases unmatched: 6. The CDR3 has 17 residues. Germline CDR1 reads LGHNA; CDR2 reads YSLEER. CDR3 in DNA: TGCGCCAGCAGCCAATATCTAGCGGGGATGAGCACAGATACGCAGTATTTT. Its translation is CASSQYLAGMSTDTQYF.

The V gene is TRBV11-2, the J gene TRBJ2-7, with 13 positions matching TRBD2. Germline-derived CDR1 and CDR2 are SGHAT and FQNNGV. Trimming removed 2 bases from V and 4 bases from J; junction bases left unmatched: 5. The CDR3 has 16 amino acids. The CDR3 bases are TGTGCCAGCAGCTTATGGACTAGCGGGAGTGTGTACGAGCAGTACTTC. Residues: CASSLWTSGSVYEQYF. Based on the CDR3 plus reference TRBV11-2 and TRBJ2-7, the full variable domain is EAGVAQSPRYKIIEKRQSVAFWCNPISGHATLYWYQQILGQGPKLLIQFQNNGVVDDSQLPKDRFSAERLKGVDSTLKIQPAKLEDSAVYLCASSLWTSGSVYEQYFGPGTRLTVT.

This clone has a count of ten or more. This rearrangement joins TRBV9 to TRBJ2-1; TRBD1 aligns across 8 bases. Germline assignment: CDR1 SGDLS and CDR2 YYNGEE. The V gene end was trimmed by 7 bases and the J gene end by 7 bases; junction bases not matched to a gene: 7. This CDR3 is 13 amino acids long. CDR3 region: CASSPGGGNEQFF. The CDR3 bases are TGTGCCAGCTCCCCAGGGGGCGGGAATGAGCAGTTCTTC.

CDR3 bases: TGTGCCAGCAGTTCCGGGACAGGGGGCCACGAGCAGTACTTC. It yields the protein CASSSGTGGHEQYF. The V call is TRBV28, the J call TRBJ2-7; TRBD1 matches at 12 bases. In germline, CDR1 is MDHEN, CDR2 SYDVKM. Germline trimming cut 4 bases from V and 5 bases from J; bases unmatched to any gene: 3. This CDR3 region has 14 residues.

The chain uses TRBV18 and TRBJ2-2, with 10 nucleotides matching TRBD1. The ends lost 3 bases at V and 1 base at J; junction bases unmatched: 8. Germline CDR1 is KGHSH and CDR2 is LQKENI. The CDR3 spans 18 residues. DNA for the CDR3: TGTGCCAGCTCACCCCAGTGGACAGGGGGAATGAACACCGGGGAGCTGTTTTTT. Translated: CASSPQWTGGMNTGELFF.

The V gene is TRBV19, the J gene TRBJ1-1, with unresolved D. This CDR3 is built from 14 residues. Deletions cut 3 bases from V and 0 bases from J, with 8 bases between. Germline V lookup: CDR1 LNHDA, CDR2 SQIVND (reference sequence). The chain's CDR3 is CASSIARLNTEAFF. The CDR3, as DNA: TGTGCCAGTAGTATCGCCAGGTTGAACACTGAAGCTTTCTTT.

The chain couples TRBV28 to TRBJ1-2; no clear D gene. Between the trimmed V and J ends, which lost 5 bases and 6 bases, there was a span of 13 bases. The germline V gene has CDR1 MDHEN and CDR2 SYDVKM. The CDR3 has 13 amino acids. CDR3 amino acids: CASSRLTRHGYTF. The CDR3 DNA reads TGTGCCAGCAGTCGACTCACCCGTCATGGCTACACCTTC.

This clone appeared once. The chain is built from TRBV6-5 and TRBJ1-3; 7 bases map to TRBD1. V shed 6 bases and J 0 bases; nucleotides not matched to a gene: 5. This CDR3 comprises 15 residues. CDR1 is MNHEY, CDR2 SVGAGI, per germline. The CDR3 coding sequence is TGTGCCAGCAGGGAGGACAGGAGCTCTGGAAACACCATATATTTT. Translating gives CASREDRSSGNTIYF.

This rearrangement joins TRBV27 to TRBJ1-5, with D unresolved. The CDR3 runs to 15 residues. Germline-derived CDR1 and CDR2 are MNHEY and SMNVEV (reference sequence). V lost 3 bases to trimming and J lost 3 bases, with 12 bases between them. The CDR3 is CASSFALGSNQPQHF. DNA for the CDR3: TGTGCCAGCAGTTTCGCCTTGGGCTCCAATCAGCCCCAGCATTTT.

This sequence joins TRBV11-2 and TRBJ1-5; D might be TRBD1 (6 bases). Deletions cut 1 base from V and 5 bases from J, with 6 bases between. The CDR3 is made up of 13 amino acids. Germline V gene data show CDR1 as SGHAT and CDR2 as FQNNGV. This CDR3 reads CASSLGTDQPQHF. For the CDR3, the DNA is TGTGCCAGCAGCTTAGGGACAGATCAGCCCCAGCATTTT.

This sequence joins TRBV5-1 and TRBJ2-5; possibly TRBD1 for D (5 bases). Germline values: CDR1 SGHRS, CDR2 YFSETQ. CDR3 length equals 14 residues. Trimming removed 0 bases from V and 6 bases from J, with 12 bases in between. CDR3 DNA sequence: TGCGCCAGCAGCTTGGAAGGGGCAGGGAAGACCCAGTACTTC. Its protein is CASSLEGAGKTQYF.

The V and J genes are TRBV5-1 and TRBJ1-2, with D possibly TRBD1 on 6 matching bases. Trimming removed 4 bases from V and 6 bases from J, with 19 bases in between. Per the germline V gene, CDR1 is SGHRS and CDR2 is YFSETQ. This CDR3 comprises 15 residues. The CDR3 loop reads CASSPTTTAGDGYTF. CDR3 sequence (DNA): TGCGCCAGCAGCCCGACGACTACCGCAGGGGATGGCTACACCTTC.

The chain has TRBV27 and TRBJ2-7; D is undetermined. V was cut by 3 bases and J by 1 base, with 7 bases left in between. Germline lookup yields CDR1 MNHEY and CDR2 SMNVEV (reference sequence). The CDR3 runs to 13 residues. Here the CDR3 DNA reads TGTGCCAGCAGTTTTGGCACGTCCTACGAGCAGTACTTC. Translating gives CASSFGTSYEQYF.

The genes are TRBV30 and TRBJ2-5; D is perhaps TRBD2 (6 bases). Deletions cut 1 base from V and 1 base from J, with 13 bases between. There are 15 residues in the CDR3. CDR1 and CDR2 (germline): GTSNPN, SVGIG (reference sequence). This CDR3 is CAWSDPREIQETQYF. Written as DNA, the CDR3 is TGTGCCTGGAGTGATCCCCGGGAGATCCAAGAGACCCAGTACTTC.

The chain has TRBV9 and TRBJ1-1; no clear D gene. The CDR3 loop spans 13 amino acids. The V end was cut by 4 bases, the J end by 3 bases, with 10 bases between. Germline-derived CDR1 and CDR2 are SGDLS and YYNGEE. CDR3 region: CASSFQRDTEAFF. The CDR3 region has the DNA TGTGCCAGCAGCTTCCAGAGGGACACTGAAGCTTTCTTT.

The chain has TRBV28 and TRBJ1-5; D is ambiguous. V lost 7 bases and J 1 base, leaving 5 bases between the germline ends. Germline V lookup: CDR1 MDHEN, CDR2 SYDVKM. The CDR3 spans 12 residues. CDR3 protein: CASKQSNQPQHF. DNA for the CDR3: TGTGCCAGCAAACAAAGCAATCAGCCCCAGCATTTT.

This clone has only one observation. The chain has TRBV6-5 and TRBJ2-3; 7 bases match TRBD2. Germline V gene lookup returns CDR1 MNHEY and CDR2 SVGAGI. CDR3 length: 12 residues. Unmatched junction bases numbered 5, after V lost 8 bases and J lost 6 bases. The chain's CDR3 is CASGGSSDTQYF. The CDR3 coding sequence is TGTGCCAGCGGCGGGAGTTCGGATACGCAGTATTTT.

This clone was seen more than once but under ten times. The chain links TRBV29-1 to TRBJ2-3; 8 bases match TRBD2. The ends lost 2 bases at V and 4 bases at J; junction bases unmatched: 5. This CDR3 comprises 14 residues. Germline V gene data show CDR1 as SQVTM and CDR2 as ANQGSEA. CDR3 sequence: CSVEISGGADTQYF. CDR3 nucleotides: TGCAGCGTTGAAATTTCCGGGGGGGCAGATACGCAGTATTTT.

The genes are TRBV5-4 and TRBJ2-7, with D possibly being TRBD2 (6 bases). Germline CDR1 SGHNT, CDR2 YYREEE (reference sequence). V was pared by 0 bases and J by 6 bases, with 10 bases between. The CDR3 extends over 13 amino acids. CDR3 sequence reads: CASSLGGRSEQYF. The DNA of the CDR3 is TGTGCCAGCAGCTTGGGTGGGAGGTCCGAGCAGTACTTC.